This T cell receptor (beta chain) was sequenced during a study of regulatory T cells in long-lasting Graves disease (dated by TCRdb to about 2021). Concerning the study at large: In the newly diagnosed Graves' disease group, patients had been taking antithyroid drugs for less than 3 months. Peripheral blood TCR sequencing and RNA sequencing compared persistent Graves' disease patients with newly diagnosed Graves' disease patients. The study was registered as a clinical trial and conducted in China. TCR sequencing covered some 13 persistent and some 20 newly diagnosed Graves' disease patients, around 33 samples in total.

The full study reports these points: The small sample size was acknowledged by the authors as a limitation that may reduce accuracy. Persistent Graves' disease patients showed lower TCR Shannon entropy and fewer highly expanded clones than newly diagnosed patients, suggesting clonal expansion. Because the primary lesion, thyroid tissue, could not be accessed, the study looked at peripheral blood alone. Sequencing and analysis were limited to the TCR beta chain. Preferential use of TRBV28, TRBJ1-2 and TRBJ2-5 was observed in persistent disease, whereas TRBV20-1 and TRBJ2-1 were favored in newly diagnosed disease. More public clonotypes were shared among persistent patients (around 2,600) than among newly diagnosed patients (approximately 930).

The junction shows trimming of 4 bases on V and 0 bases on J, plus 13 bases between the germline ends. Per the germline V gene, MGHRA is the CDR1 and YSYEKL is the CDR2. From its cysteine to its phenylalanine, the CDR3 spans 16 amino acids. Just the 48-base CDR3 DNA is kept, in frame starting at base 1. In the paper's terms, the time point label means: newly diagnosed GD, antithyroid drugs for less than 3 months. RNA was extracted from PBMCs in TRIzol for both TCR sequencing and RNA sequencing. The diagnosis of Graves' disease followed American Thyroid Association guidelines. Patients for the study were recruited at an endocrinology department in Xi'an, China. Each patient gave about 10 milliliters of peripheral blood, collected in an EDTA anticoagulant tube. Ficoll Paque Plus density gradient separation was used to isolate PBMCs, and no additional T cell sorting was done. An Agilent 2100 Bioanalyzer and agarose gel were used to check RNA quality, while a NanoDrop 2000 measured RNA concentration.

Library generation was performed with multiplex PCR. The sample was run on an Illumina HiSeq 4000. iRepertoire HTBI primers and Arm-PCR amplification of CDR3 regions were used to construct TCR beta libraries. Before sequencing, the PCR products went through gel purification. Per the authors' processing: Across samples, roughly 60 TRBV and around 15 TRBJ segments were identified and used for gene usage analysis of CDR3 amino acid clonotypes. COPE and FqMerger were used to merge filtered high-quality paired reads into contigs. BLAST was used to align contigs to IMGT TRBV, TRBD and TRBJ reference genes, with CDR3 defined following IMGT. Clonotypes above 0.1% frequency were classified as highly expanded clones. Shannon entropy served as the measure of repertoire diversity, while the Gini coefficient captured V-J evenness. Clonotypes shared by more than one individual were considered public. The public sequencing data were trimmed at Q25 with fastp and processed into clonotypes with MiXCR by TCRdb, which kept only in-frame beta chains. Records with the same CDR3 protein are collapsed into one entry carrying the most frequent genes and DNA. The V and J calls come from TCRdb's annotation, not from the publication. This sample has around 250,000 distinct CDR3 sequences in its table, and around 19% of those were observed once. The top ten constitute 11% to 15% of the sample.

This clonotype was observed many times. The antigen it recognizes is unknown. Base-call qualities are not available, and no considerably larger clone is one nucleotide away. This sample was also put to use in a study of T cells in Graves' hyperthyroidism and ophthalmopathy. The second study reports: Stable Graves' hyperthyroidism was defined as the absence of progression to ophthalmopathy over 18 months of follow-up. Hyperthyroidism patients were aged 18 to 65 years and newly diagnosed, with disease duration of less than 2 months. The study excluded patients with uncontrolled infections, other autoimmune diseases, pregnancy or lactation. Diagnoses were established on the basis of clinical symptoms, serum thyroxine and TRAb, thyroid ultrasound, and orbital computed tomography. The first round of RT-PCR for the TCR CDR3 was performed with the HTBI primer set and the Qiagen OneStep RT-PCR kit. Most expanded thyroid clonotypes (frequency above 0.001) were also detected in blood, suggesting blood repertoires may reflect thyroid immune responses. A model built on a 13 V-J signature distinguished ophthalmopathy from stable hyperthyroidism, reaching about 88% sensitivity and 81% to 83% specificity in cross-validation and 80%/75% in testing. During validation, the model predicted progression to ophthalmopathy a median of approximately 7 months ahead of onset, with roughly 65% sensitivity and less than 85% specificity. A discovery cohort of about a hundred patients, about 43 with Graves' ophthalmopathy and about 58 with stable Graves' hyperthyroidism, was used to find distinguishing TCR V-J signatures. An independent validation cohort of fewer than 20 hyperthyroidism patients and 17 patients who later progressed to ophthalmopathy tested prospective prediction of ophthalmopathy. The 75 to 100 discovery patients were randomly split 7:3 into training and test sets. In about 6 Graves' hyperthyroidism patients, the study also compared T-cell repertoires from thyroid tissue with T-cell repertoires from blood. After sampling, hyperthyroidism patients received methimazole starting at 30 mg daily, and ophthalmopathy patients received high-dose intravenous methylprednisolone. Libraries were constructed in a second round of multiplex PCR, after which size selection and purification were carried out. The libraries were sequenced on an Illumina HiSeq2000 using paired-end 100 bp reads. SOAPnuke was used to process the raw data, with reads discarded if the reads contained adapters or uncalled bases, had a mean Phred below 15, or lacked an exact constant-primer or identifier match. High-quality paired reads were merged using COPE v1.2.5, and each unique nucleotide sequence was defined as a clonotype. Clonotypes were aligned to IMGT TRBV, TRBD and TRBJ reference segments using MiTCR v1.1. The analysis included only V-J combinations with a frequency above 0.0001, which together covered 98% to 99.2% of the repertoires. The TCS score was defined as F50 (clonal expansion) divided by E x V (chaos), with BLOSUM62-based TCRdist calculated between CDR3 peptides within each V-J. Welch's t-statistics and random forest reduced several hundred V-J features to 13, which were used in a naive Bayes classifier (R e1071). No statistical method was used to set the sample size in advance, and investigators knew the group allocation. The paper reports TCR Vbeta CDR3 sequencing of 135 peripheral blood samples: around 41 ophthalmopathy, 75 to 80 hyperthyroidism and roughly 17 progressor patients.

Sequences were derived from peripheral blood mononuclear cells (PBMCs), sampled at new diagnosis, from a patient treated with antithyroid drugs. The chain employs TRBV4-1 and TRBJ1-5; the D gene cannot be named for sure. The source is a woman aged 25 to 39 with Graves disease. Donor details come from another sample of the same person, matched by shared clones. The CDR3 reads CASSLESSHSNQPQHF. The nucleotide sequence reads TGCGCCAGCAGCCTTGAGTCCAGTCATAGCAATCAGCCCCAGCATTTT.